One T cell receptor beta chain is described in this entry. CDR3 length: 14 residues. Germline CDR1 reads MNHEY; CDR2 reads SMNVEV (reference sequence). Trimming cost V 5 bases and J 2 bases; bases outside gene matches: 4. These data come from a study of blood T cell repertoires in COVID-19. The repertoire was sequenced with immunoSEQ multiplex PCR; TCRdb's copy has only in-frame clones and lacks some. Of over 65,000 clones in the sample, approximately 90% were seen once. The sequencing input was peripheral blood. V and J are TRBV27 and TRBJ2-7, with 9 bases lining up with TRBD1. This clonotype was sampled from a woman over 75 with acute or convalescent COVID-19. The CDR3 is CASSPRQGAYEQYF. In nucleotides, the CDR3 is TGTGCCAGCAGTCCCCGACAGGGGGCCTACGAGCAGTACTTC.